Below, 20 T cell receptor beta chains from the same sample are listed, as sequenced in a study of memory CD4+ T cells and cytomegalovirus serostatus. Generated by immunoSEQ multiplex PCR, the TCRdb table keeps only in-frame clones and is missing some. The sample gives over 35,000 clones, about three quarters of which show up once; 0.75% to 0.9% is in the top ten. Single viable CD3+CD4+CD8-CD45RO+ cells were sorted as the memory CD4+ T cells. Material: memory CD4+ T cells from blood. These TCRs come from an adult in good health and CMV-seronegative.

The chain is built from TRBV10-3 and TRBJ1-3; possibly TRBD1 for D (6 bases). This CDR3 has 14 residues. Germline CDR1 is ENHRY and CDR2 is SYGVKD. Trimming left V 11 bases short and J 4 bases short, with 18 bases between. The CDR3 sequence is CALKGGEGGNTIYF. For the CDR3, the DNA is TGTGCCTTAAAAGGGGGGGAAGGAGGAAACACCATATATTTT.

This sequence joins TRBV5-1 and TRBJ2-3; 8 nucleotides line up with TRBD2. Looked up from germline, CDR1 is SGHRS and CDR2 is YFSETQ. V gave up 4 bases and J gave up 3 bases; unmatched junction bases: 7. There are 15 residues in the CDR3. CDR3 coding DNA: TGCGCCAGCAGCCCGCGGGGGGACGGGACAGATACGCAGTATTTT. Translation gives CASSPRGDGTDTQYF.

V gene TRBV5-4 combines with J gene TRBJ2-7, with TRBD1 matching over 8 bases. The CDR3 totals 16 residues. J gave up 4 bases and V 0 bases, and 9 bases lay outside the gene matches. The germline V gene has CDR1 SGHNT and CDR2 YYREEE (reference sequence). CDR3 sequence: CASSLDLDRAVYEQYF. For the CDR3, the DNA is TGTGCCAGCAGCTTGGATTTGGACAGGGCGGTATACGAGCAGTACTTC. Variable domain in full (rest from reference TRBV5-4 and TRBJ2-7): ETGVTQSPTHLIKTRGQQVTLRCSSQSGHNTVSWYQQALGQGPQFIFQYYREEENGRGNFPPRFSGLQFPNYSSELNVNALELDDSALYLCASSLDLDRAVYEQYFGPGTRLTVT.

This chain connects TRBV30 to TRBJ2-1; weak D call: TRBD2 (6 bases). Germline CDR1 GTSNPN, CDR2 SVGIG (reference sequence). This CDR3 contains 14 residues. Deletions cut 8 bases from V and 0 bases from J, with 14 bases between. For the CDR3, the DNA is TGTGCCGGCGGGAAGGGAAACTCCTACAATGAGCAGTTCTTC. This codes for CAGGKGNSYNEQFF.

The J gene is TRBJ1-2, the V gene TRBV30, with 7 bases that match TRBD1. The CDR3 spans 11 residues. CDR1 and CDR2 from the germline V gene are GTSNPN and SVGIG (reference sequence). J lost 11 bases, V lost 3 bases, and 6 bases had no gene match. The CDR3 coding sequence is TGTGCCTGGAGATCCGCCAGGGGGTACACCTTC. Translating it yields CAWRSARGYTF.

This rearrangement joins TRBV30 to TRBJ1-1; D gene unclear. The V end was cut by 3 bases, the J end by 11 bases, with 10 bases between. Germline V gene data show CDR1 as GTSNPN and CDR2 as SVGIG (reference sequence). This CDR3 region has 10 residues. CDR3 amino acids: CAWRRGSAFF. CDR3 in DNA: TGTGCCTGGAGACGAGGTTCGGCTTTCTTT. The entire variable domain, with the rest obtained from reference TRBV30 and TRBJ1-1, is as follows: SQTIHQWPATLVQPVGSPLSLECTVEGTSNPNLYWYRQAAGRGLQLLFYSVGIGQISSEVPQNLSASRPQDRQFILSSKKLLLSDSGFYLCAWRRGSAFFGQGTRLTVV.

The chain joins TRBV5-1 to TRBJ2-7; a possible D gene is TRBD1 (7 bases). V was shortened by 0 bases and J by 1 base, with 11 bases between the two germline ends. The CDR3 spans 15 residues. Per germline, CDR1 SGHRS and CDR2 YFSETQ. The CDR3 sequence: CASSLVAGGSYEQYF. The CDR3 DNA follows: TGCGCCAGCAGCTTGGTGGCAGGGGGGTCCTACGAGCAGTACTTC.

The chain couples TRBV6-6 to TRBJ2-7; perhaps TRBD1 as D (6 bases). In germline, CDR1 is MNHNY, CDR2 SVGAGI (reference sequence). Trimming left V 10 bases short and J 5 bases short, with 18 bases between. This CDR3 spans 13 amino acids. For the CDR3, the DNA is TGTGCCACCTCCTCCCAACCAGGGGACGAGCAGTACTTC. This sequence encodes CATSSQPGDEQYF.

The V and J genes are TRBV10-3 and TRBJ2-5; 8 nucleotides line up with TRBD2. Trimming took 3 bases from V and 4 from J; bases not matched to a gene: 7. Germline CDR1 ENHRY, CDR2 SYGVKD. CDR3 length: 15 residues. In nucleotides, the CDR3 is TGTGCCATCAGTGATAGGCGGGGGGCGGGAGAGACCCAGTACTTC. Amino acids: CAISDRRGAGETQYF.

The genes are TRBV7-2 and TRBJ1-1, with 7 bases lining up with TRBD1. This CDR3 spans 14 amino acids. V was clipped by 5 bases and J by 5 bases; unmatched bases: 8. Germline CDR1 and CDR2: SGHTA and FQGNSA. The CDR3 here is CASSASGGGTEAFF. DNA of the CDR3: TGTGCCAGCAGCGCATCAGGGGGAGGGACTGAAGCTTTCTTT.

The chain links TRBV7-9 to TRBJ2-2; possibly TRBD1 or TRBD2 for D (5 bases each). Germline V gives CDR1 SEHNR, CDR2 FQNEAQ (reference sequence). The CDR3 totals 15 residues. With 2 bases removed from V and 6 bases from J, the gap between germline ends came to 13 bases. In DNA, the CDR3 is TGTGCCAGCAGCTTAAACGGGGCCGGATCCGGGGAGCTGTTTTTT. Amino acid sequence: CASSLNGAGSGELFF.

The gene calls are TRBV7-3 and TRBJ2-3; D gene ambiguous. Trimming removed 0 bases from V and 4 bases from J, with 5 bases in between. This CDR3 is 13 amino acids long. Looked up from germline, CDR1 is SGHTA and CDR2 is FQGTGA. The CDR3 region is CASSLTFSDTQYF. The CDR3 nucleotides are TGTGCCAGCAGCTTAACTTTCTCAGATACGCAGTATTTT.

The genes are TRBV2 and TRBJ2-3, with D perhaps TRBD2 (5 bases). The V end lost 5 bases, the J end lost 1 base, and 7 bases lay between the germline ends. The germline gives CDR1 SNHLY, CDR2 FYNNEI. CDR3 length: 13 residues. The CDR3 loop is CASSIGGTDTQYF. CDR3 nucleotide sequence: TGTGCCAGCAGTATCGGGGGCACAGATACGCAGTATTTT.

The chain joins TRBV7-3 to TRBJ2-3; D gene unclear. The CDR3 runs 13 residues. Germline V lookup: CDR1 SGHTA, CDR2 FQGTGA. V shed 3 bases and J shed 2 bases, with 6 bases lying between them. The CDR3 nucleotides are TGTGCCAGCAGCTTTCTCCACACAGATACGCAGTATTTT. Its protein is CASSFLHTDTQYF.

The chain joins TRBV5-1 to TRBJ2-3, with 15 bases identical to TRBD2. Germline values: CDR1 SGHRS, CDR2 YFSETQ. V lost 3 bases, J lost 4 bases, and 9 bases stayed unmatched. The CDR3 covers 18 residues. The CDR3 DNA reads as TGCGCCAGCAGCTGGAGTGCGGGACTAGCGGGGGGTGCAGATACGCAGTATTTT. Translated, it gives CASSWSAGLAGGADTQYF.

The chain employs TRBV5-1 and TRBJ2-3; 7 positions match TRBD1. Germline V gene sequence: CDR1 SGHRS, CDR2 YFSETQ. This CDR3 contains 15 residues. V was clipped by 0 bases and J by 2 bases; unmatched bases: 3. Here the CDR3 DNA reads TGCGCCAGCAGCTTGGTACAGGGGTTCACAGATACGCAGTATTTT. This translates into CASSLVQGFTDTQYF.

The J gene is TRBJ1-2, the V gene TRBV6-1, with D possibly TRBD1 on 6 matching bases. Germline loops: CDR1 MNHNS, CDR2 SASEGT. This CDR3 is built from 12 residues. Trimming shortened V by 8 bases and J by 7 bases, and 14 bases separated the two germline ends. The CDR3 coding sequence is TGTGCCAGCCGGTGGACAGACCTTGGCTACACCTTC. It specifies CASRWTDLGYTF.

V and J are TRBV29-1 and TRBJ2-3, with 12 bases fitting TRBD2. V lost 2 bases to trimming and J lost 0 bases; unmatched junction nucleotides: 3. There are 16 residues in the CDR3. CDR1 and CDR2 (germline): SQVTM, ANQGSEA. This CDR3 reads CSVERGLAGSTDTQYF. CDR3 nucleotides: TGCAGCGTTGAACGGGGACTAGCGGGCAGCACAGATACGCAGTATTTT.

The rearrangement joins TRBV7-9 to TRBJ1-5; 7 bases align to TRBD1. The V segment lost 6 bases and the J segment 4 bases; nucleotides outside the gene matches: 9. Germline CDR1 SEHNR, CDR2 FQNEAQ (reference sequence). The CDR3 length is 15 residues. Here the CDR3 reads CASSFNGDRNQPQHF. In DNA, the CDR3 is TGTGCCAGCAGTTTCAACGGGGACAGAAATCAGCCCCAGCATTTT.

This chain links TRBV10-3 with TRBJ1-2, with D perhaps matching TRBD1 (6 bases). The CDR3 length is 15 residues. CDR1 is ENHRY and CDR2 is SYGVKD in the germline V gene. V was clipped by 3 bases and J by 2 bases, with 13 bases between them. This CDR3 reads CAISDKQGENYGYTF. CDR3 in DNA: TGTGCCATCAGTGACAAACAGGGCGAGAACTATGGCTACACCTTC.